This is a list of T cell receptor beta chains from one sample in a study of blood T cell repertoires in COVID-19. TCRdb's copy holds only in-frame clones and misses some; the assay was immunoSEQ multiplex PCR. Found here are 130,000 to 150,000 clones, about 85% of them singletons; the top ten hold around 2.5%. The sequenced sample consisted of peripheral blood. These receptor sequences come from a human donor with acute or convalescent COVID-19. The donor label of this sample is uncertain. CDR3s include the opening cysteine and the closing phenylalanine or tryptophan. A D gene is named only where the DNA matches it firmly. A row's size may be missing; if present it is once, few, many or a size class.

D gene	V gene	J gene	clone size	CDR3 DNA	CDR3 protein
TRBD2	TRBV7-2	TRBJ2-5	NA	TGTGCCAGCAGCCCCCGGACTAGTAATCGAGAGACCCAGTACTTC	CASSPRTSNRETQYF
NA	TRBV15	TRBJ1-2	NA	TGTGCCACCAGCGAACGGGTCTCCCTTCCTTCATATGGCTACACCTTC	CATSERVSLPSYGYTF
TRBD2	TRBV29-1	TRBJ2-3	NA	TGCAGCGTCCCCACGAGCGGGGGGGGGATCACAGATACGCAGTATTTT	CSVPTSGGGITDTQYF
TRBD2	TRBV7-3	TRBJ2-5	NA	TGTGCCAGCAGCGCGGGACTAGCAGGGGAGACCCAGTACTTC	CASSAGLAGETQYF
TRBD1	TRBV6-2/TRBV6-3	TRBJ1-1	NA	TGTGCCAGCAGTCATCGACAGGGTGGGAATTGGGCTGAAGCTTTCTTT	CASSHRQGGNWAEAFF
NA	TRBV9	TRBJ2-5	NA	TGTGCCAGCAGCGTATCCGGTCGAGAGACCCAGTACTTC	CASSVSGRETQYF
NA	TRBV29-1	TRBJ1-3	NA	TGCAGCGCCCTCAAGAGCTCTGGAAACACCATATATTTT	CSALKSSGNTIYF
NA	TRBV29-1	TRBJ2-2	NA	TGCAGCGTTGTCAAGCGTCCGAACACCGGGGAGCTGTTTTTT	CSVVKRPNTGELFF
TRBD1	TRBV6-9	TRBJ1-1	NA	TGTGCCAGCAGTTATCGGTTCGCCGGGACAGAGAACACTGAAGCTTTCTTT	CASSYRFAGTENTEAFF
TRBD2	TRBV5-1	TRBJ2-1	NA	TGCGCCACCCGGTTGGTAGCGGGGTACAATGAGCAGTTCTTC	CATRLVAGYNEQFF
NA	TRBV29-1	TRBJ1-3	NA	TGCAGCGTTGAAGACGGGATTTTCCCTGGAAACACCATATATTTT	CSVEDGIFPGNTIYF
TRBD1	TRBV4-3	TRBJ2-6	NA	TGCGCCAGCAGCCAAGATTTAAGGGGACAGACCTCTGGGGCCAACGTCCTGACTTTC	CASSQDLRGQTSGANVLTF
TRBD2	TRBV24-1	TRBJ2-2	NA	TGTGCCACCAGTGATTCTCGACTAGCGCGGAACACCGGGGAGCTGTTTTTT	CATSDSRLARNTGELFF
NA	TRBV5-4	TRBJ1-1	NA	TGTGCCAGCAGCTGGAGGGGTCTCGGGGCTTTCTTT	CASSWRGLGAFF
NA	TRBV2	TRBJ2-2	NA	TGTGCCAGCAGGGACACCCCCGGGGAGCTGTTTTTT	CASRDTPGELFF
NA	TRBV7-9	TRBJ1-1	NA	TGTGCCAGCAGCTTAAATGTAGGAGGGAATACTGAAGCTTTCTTT	CASSLNVGGNTEAFF
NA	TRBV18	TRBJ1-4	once	TGTGCCAGCTCACCCCGCGAGGGAGGCGATGAAAAACTGTTTTTT	CASSPREGGDEKLFF
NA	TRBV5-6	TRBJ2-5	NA	TGTGCCAGCAGCTCTCCGGTCCGGCAAGAGACCCAGTACTTC	CASSSPVRQETQYF
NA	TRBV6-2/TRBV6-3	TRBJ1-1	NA	TGTGCCAGCAGTTACTCGAGCCGGAACACTGAAGCTTTCTTT	CASSYSSRNTEAFF
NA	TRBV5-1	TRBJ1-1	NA	TGCGCCAGCAGCTTGGACAGTCCCAGGGTGAACACTGAAGCTTTCTTT	CASSLDSPRVNTEAFF
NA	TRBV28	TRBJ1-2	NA	TGTGCCAGCAGTTTACAGGGCTATGGCTACACCTTC	CASSLQGYGYTF
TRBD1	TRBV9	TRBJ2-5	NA	TGTGCCAGCAGCGTGGCAACCGGGACAGGGCTTAAGGAACAAGAGACCCAGTACTTC	CASSVATGTGLKEQETQYF
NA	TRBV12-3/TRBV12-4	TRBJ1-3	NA	TGTGCCAGCACCTATAGCTCTGGAAACACCATATATTTT	CASTYSSGNTIYF
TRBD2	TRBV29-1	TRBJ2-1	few	TGCAGCGCCCCGGGACTAGCGGGAGTGGATCAGTTCTTC	CSAPGLAGVDQFF
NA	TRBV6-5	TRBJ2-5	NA	TGTGCCAGCAGTTACTCGATCCGTCCGGAGGAGACCCAGTACTTC	CASSYSIRPEETQYF
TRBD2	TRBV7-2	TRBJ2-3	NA	TGTGCCAGCGACGGACTAGCGGGTCCAGATACGCAGTATTTT	CASDGLAGPDTQYF
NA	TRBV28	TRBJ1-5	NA	TGTGCCAGCGGTTCTTCTCTCGGGACAAATTTGTATAGCAATCAGCCCCAGCATTTT	CASGSSLGTNLYSNQPQHF
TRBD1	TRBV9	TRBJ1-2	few	TGTGCCAGCAGCCAACAGACAGGGGAATATGGCTACACCTTC	CASSQQTGEYGYTF
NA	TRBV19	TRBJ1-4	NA	TGTGCCAGTAGTCAGGGGAGGGCAACTAATGAAAAACTGTTTTTT	CASSQGRATNEKLFF
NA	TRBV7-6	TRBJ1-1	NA	TGTGCCAGCAGCTTAGGCCCGGGGAACACTGAAGCTTTCTTT	CASSLGPGNTEAFF
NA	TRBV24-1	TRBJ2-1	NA	TGTGCCACCAGTGATTCCGGGAGCATCCACAATGAGCAGTTCTTC	CATSDSGSIHNEQFF
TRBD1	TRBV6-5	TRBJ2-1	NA	TGTGCCAGCAGTTACGGGACAGGGGGATACAATGAGCAGTTCTTC	CASSYGTGGYNEQFF
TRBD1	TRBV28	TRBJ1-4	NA	TGTGCCAGCAGTTTAGCCGGGGCAGGGGGCGCAACTAATGAAAAACTGTTTTTT	CASSLAGAGGATNEKLFF
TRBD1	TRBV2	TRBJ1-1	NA	TGTGCCAGCAGGAGGGACAGCTTGAACACTGAAGCTTTCTTT	CASRRDSLNTEAFF
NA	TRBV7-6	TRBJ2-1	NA	TGTGCCAGCAGCTCCACAGGCAGCTCCTACAATGAGCAGTTCTTC	CASSSTGSSYNEQFF
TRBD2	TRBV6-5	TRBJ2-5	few	TGTGCCAGCAGCCCCGGGACTAGCGGGACCAAGACCCAGTACTTC	CASSPGTSGTKTQYF
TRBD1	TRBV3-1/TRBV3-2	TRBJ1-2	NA	TGTGCCAGCAGCCAAGCGGACAGGGAAAACTATGGCTACACCTTC	CASSQADRENYGYTF
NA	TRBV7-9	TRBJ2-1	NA	TGTGCCAGCAGCTTATGGGTGAGGAGGGAATGGAATGAGCAGTTCTTC	CASSLWVRREWNEQFF
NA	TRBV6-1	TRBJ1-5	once	TGTGCCAGCAGTTCAGGTGATCAGCCCCAGCATTTT	CASSSGDQPQHF
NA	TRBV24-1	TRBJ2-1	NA	TGTGCCACCAGTGATTTTATAAATGAGCAGTTCTTC	CATSDFINEQFF
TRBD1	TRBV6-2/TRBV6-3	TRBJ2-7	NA	TGTGCCAGCAGCAAACAGGGGTTATCCTACGAGCAGTACTTC	CASSKQGLSYEQYF
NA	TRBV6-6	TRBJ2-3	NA	TGTGCCGTAAGGAAAGGCGAGGTCACAGATACGCAGTATTTT	CAVRKGEVTDTQYF
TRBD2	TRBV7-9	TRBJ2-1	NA	TGTGCCAGCAGCTTCGGTAGCGGGAGTATCCATGAGCAGTTCTTC	CASSFGSGSIHEQFF
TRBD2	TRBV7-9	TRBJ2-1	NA	TGTGCCAGCAGCTTAGGGCTAGCGGGAGTTGGAGAGCAGTTCTTC	CASSLGLAGVGEQFF
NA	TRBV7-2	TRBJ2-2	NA	TGTGCCAGCAGCCTCCAAGCGGGTTCGAACACCGGGGAGCTGTTTTTT	CASSLQAGSNTGELFF
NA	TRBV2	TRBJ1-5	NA	TGTGCCAGCAGCGGGGATAGCAATCAGCCCCAGCATTTT	CASSGDSNQPQHF
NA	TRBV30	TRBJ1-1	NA	TGTGCCTGGAGTCCTCGCACCGGGACTTTCGCTGAAGCTTTCTTT	CAWSPRTGTFAEAFF
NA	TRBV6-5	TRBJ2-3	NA	TGTGCCAGCAGGACAGGAGAAACGCAGTATTTT	CASRTGETQYF
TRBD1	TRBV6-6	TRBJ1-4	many	TGTGCCAGCAGACACAGGGGATCAACTAATGAAAAACTGTTTTTT	CASRHRGSTNEKLFF
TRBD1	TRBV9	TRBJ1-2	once	TGTGCCAGCAGCGCCCGGGACAGGGTGGTCTATGGCTACACCTTC	CASSARDRVVYGYTF
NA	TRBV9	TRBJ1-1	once	TGTGCCAGCAGCCAGACAGTGAACACTGAAGCTTTCTTT	CASSQTVNTEAFF